Below are 17 T cell receptor beta chains sequenced from a single sample in a study of Tregs in tolerant kidney transplant recipients. The repertoire was sequenced with immunoSEQ multiplex PCR; TCRdb's copy has only in-frame clones and lacks some. The sample carries about 110,000 clones, 90% recorded once. The starting material was CD4+ T cells from blood, obtained before the transplant. Source of these receptors: a human donor who received a combined kidney and bone marrow transplant.

The chain combines TRBV9 with TRBJ2-1; 9 positions agree with TRBD2. Losses at the gene ends were 4 bases for V and 7 bases for J; bases not matched to a gene: 15. Germline V lookup: CDR1 SGDLS, CDR2 YYNGEE. The CDR3 length is 17 residues. Here the CDR3 reads CASSTVGGGGDVNEQFF. The CDR3 nucleotides are TGTGCCAGCAGCACCGTCGGCGGGGGGGGAGATGTGAATGAGCAGTTCTTC.

The chain combines TRBV5-1 with TRBJ2-1; the D gene is possibly TRBD1 (5 bases). Germline CDR1 SGHRS, CDR2 YFSETQ. CDR3 length: 11 residues. V was clipped by 8 bases and J by 4 bases, with 7 bases between them. CDR3 coding DNA: TGCGCCAGGGACACGTACAATGAGCAGTTCTTC. Protein product: CARDTYNEQFF.

This sequence joins TRBV10-3 and TRBJ2-1; 8 nucleotides align to TRBD2. This CDR3 is built from 14 residues. CDR1 and CDR2 (germline): ENHRY, SYGVKD. V was clipped by 10 bases and J by 4 bases; unmatched bases: 9. The CDR3 nucleotides read TGTGCCAGCGCCGGGACTAGTCTTTACAATGAGCAGTTCTTC. Protein: CASAGTSLYNEQFF.

This clone was recorded a few times. The rearrangement uses TRBV11-2 and TRBJ2-7; tentatively, D is TRBD1 (6 bases). The germline V gene encodes CDR1 SGHAT and CDR2 FQNNGV. Trimming stripped 2 bases from V and 0 bases from J, with 11 bases between. The CDR3 extends over 15 amino acids. The CDR3 DNA follows: TGTGCCAGCAGCTTAAGGGACACCGTCTCCTACGAGCAGTACTTC. This codes for CASSLRDTVSYEQYF.

CDR3 sequence reads: CASRPSSNTDTQYF. CDR3 nucleotide sequence: TGTGCCAGCAGACCTTCTAGCAACACAGATACGCAGTATTTT. The chain carries TRBV2 and TRBJ2-3; tentative D call: TRBD2 (5 bases). Germline values: CDR1 SNHLY, CDR2 FYNNEI. Trimming shortened V by 6 bases and J by 2 bases, and 12 bases separated the two germline ends. This CDR3 has 14 amino acids.

The chain combines TRBV5-1 with TRBJ2-2; D possibly corresponds to TRBD1 (6 bases). V lost 0 bases and J 3 bases, leaving 9 bases between the germline ends. CDR1 and CDR2 from the germline V gene are SGHRS and YFSETQ. The CDR3 spans 15 residues. CDR3 protein: CASSLGGPYTGELFF. CDR3 bases: TGCGCCAGCAGCTTGGGGGGGCCTTACACCGGGGAGCTGTTTTTT. Combining the CDR3 with reference TRBV5-1 and TRBJ2-2 gives the whole variable domain KAGVTQTPRYLIKTRGQQVTLSCSPISGHRSVSWYQQTPGQGLQFLFEYFSETQRNKGNFPGRFSGRQFSNSRSEMNVSTLELGDSALYLCASSLGGPYTGELFFGEGSRLTVL.

The chain has TRBV29-1 and TRBJ1-4, with TRBD1 as a possible D gene (6 bases). CDR3 size: 12 residues. Trimming shortened V by 7 bases and J by 6 bases, and 12 bases separated the two germline ends. Germline V gives CDR1 SQVTM, CDR2 ANQGSEA. CDR3 DNA: TGCAGCGGAGGGGGTCGGGATGAAAAACTGTTTTTT. Translation: CSGGGRDEKLFF.

The genes are TRBV5-4 and TRBJ2-7; 8 bases align to TRBD1. J was trimmed by 3 bases and V by 4 bases; bases with no gene match: 9. The CDR3 loop spans 15 amino acids. Per germline, CDR1 SGHNT and CDR2 YYREEE (reference sequence). For the CDR3, the DNA is TGTGCCAGCAGCCCCACCCCGGGACAGGACTACGAGCAGTACTTC. It encodes CASSPTPGQDYEQYF.

V and J are TRBV5-1 and TRBJ1-1; D may be TRBD1 (6 bases). Per germline, CDR1 SGHRS and CDR2 YFSETQ. CDR3 length: 15 amino acids. Trimming removed 4 bases at V and 0 bases at J, with 13 bases between. In nucleotides, the CDR3 is TGCGCCAGCAGCCCGACAGGCTTTATGAACACTGAAGCTTTCTTT. It encodes CASSPTGFMNTEAFF.

J is TRBJ2-5 and V is TRBV5-6; D ambiguous. Germline CDR1 SGHDT, CDR2 YYEEEE. Trimming cost V 4 bases and J 5 bases, with 15 bases left between them. This CDR3 is built from 14 residues. The DNA for the CDR3 is TGTGCCAGCAGCCCTGGTGGTTTTCGGGAGACCCAGTACTTC. It encodes CASSPGGFRETQYF.

The chain has TRBV7-6 and TRBJ1-2; TRBD1 is a possible D gene (6 bases). Germline-derived CDR1 and CDR2 are SGHVS and FNYEAQ. The CDR3 is made up of 14 amino acids. Trimming removed 5 bases at V and 5 bases at J, with 15 bases between. CDR3 residues: CASSALDSSYGYTF. CDR3 in DNA: TGTGCCAGCAGCGCCCTGGACAGCTCATATGGCTACACCTTC.

The chain recombines TRBV7-2 with TRBJ2-7; 7 bases map to TRBD2. CDR3 length: 14 amino acids. J was trimmed by 2 bases and V by 2 bases; bases with no gene match: 3. CDR1 is SGHTA, CDR2 FQGNSA, per germline. For the CDR3, the DNA is TGTGCCAGCAGCTTAAAAGCGGGACCCTACGAGCAGTACTTC. Translated, it gives CASSLKAGPYEQYF.

The chain recombines TRBV6-1 with TRBJ1-3; D is ambiguous. This CDR3 comprises 14 residues. Trimming stripped 6 bases from V and 4 bases from J, with 13 bases between. Germline assignment: CDR1 MNHNS and CDR2 SASEGT. For the CDR3, the DNA is TGTGCCAGCAGCGAATCAATCCCCGGAAACACCATATATTTT. This translates into CASSESIPGNTIYF.

This chain joins TRBV6-5 and TRBJ2-7; 9 bases match TRBD1. The ends lost 4 bases at V and 3 bases at J; junction bases unmatched: 7. This CDR3 has 15 residues. CDR1 and CDR2 from the germline V gene are MNHEY and SVGAGI. DNA for the CDR3: TGTGCCAGCAGTTCCTCCGGGACAGGGTACTACGAGCAGTACTTC. Encoded protein: CASSSSGTGYYEQYF.

The chain recombines TRBV6-1 with TRBJ2-1; 7 bases line up with TRBD2. V lost 8 bases, J lost 2 bases, and 9 bases stayed unmatched. The CDR3 is made up of 15 amino acids. From germline, CDR1 is MNHNS and CDR2 SASEGT. This CDR3 reads CASAIGGTAYNEQFF. DNA for the CDR3: TGTGCCAGCGCTATCGGGGGGACGGCCTACAATGAGCAGTTCTTC.

The table lists this clone with a count of one. The chain has TRBV28 and TRBJ1-2; D unclear. The CDR3 covers 13 residues. Germline V gene data show CDR1 as MDHEN and CDR2 as SYDVKM. The V end lost 7 bases, the J end lost 3 bases, and 12 bases lay between the germline ends. The chain's CDR3 is CASKRTEDYGYTF. The CDR3 DNA reads TGTGCCAGCAAACGGACGGAGGACTATGGCTACACCTTC.

This clone was observed many times. The chain's CDR3 is CATSRDRPGNTIYF. In DNA form, the CDR3 reads TGTGCCACGTCGAGAGACAGGCCTGGAAACACCATATATTTT. This chain joins TRBV19 and TRBJ1-3, with a tentative D call TRBD1 (6 bases). The CDR3 contains 14 residues. Germline V lookup: CDR1 LNHDA, CDR2 SQIVND (reference sequence). V was shortened by 10 bases and J by 2 bases, with 15 bases between the two germline ends.